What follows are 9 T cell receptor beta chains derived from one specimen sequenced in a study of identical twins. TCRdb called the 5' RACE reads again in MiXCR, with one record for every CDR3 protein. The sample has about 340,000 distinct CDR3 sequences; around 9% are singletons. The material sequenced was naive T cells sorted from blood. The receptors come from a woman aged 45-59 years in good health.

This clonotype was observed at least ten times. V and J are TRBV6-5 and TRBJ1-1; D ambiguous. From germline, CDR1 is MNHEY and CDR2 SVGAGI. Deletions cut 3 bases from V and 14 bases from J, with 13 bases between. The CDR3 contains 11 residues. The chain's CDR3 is CASSYSTREFF. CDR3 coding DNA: TGTGCCAGCAGTTATTCGACAAGGGAGTTCTTT.

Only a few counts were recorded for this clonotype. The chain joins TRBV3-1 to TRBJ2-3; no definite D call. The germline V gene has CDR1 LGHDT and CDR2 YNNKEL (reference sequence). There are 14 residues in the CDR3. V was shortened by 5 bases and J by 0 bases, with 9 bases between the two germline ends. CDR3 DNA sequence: TGTGCCAGCAGCACCACGTCGAGCACAGATACGCAGTATTTT. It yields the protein CASSTTSSTDTQYF.

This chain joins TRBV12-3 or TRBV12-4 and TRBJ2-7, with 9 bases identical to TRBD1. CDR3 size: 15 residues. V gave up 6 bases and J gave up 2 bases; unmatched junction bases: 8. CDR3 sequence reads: CASSRIQGAAYEQYF. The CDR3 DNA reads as TGTGCCAGCAGCCGCATACAGGGGGCGGCCTACGAGCAGTACTTC.

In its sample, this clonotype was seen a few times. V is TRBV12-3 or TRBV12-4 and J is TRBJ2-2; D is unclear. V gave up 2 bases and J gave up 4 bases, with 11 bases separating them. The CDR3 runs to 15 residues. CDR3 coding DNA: TGTGCCAGCAGTTTAAAAGGGCCGGGCACCGGGGAGCTGTTTTTT. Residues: CASSLKGPGTGELFF.

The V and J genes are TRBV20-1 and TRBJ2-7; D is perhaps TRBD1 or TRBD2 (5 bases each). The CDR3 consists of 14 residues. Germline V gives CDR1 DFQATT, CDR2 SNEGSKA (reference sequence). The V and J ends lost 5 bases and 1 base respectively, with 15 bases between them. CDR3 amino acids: CSAASGAASYEQYF. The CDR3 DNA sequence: TGCAGTGCTGCCTCCGGGGCTGCGTCCTACGAGCAGTACTTC.

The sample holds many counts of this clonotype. The CDR3 loop is CASSYSTVYNEQFF. The DNA for the CDR3 is TGTGCCAGCAGTTACTCGACAGTGTACAATGAGCAGTTCTTC. This chain joins TRBV6-6 and TRBJ2-1; possible D gene TRBD1, 5 bases. V lost 0 bases and J 4 bases, leaving 7 bases between the germline ends. Germline V gene data show CDR1 as MNHNY and CDR2 as SVGAGI (reference sequence). The CDR3 runs to 14 residues.

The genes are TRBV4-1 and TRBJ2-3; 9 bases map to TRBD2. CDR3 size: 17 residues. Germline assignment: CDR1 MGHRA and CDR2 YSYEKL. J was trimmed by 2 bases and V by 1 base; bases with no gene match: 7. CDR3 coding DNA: TGCGCCAGCAGCCAAGTGGGTAGCGGGAGCCTCACAGATACGCAGTATTTT. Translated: CASSQVGSGSLTDTQYF.

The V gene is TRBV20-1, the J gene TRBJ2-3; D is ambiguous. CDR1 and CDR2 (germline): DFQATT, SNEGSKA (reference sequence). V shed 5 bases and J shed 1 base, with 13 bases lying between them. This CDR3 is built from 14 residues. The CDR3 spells CSALYLSRTDTQYF. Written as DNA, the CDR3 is TGCAGTGCTTTATACTTATCCCGCACAGATACGCAGTATTTT.

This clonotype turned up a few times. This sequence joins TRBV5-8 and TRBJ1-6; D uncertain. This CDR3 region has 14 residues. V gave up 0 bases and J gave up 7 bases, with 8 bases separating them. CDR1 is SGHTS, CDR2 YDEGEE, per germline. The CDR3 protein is CASSLGQKNSPLHF. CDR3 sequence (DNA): TGTGCCAGCAGCTTGGGGCAGAAGAATTCACCCCTCCACTTT.